The source of this T cell receptor beta chain is a study of radiation and T cells in renal cell carcinoma. Study details: Nephrectomy followed 15 Gy stereotactic body radiation by 4 weeks. Study-wide results and caveats: Without pretreatment biopsies, baseline tumor clonotype presence was undetermined. From baseline, blood top tumor clonotypes peaked at 2 weeks post-radiation.

Noted time point: blood 2 weeks post-SBRT. Indicated treatment: 15 Gy SBRT to primary tumor, nephrectomy 4 weeks later. Radiation-treated patients gave blood at baseline, week 2 and week 4. Method: immunoSEQ multiplex PCR; TCRdb's copy keeps in-frame clones and lacks some. The table shows 60,000 to 80,000 clones, with roughly 82% occurring only once. The V gene's germline CDR1 is MDHEN and CDR2 SYDVKM. The V gene lost 2 bases and the J gene lost 1 base, with 11 bases spanning the gap. This CDR3 has 15 amino acids. A note on this clone: Its antigen is undetermined.

This receptor was identified in a man in his sixties with renal cell carcinoma. The sample in question was blood, obtained from a patient whose treatment included radiotherapy and nephrectomy. V and J are TRBV28 and TRBJ1-1, with a tentative D call TRBD1 (6 bases). For the CDR3, the DNA is TGTGCCAGCAGTTTAATGGGCAGGGGGAACACTGAAGCTTTCTTT. Encoded protein: CASSLMGRGNTEAFF.